These 2 T cell receptor beta chains were sequenced from one sample in a study of T-cell memory formation after mild COVID-19. MiXCR, applied by TCRdb to the 5' RACE reads, yields one record per CDR3 protein. The data contain over 500,000 distinct CDR3 sequences, 17% of them singletons. Sequencing was carried out using PBMCs or a T cell subset sorted from them (not recorded which). Receptors originate from an adult woman who had mild COVID-19 (a few samples of this study predate the infection). Cell type and time point are not known.

V is TRBV3-1 and J is TRBJ1-1; unclear D gene. Deletions cut 0 bases from V and 1 base from J, with 6 bases between. This CDR3 spans 14 amino acids. Per germline, CDR1 LGHDT and CDR2 YNNKEL (reference sequence). CDR3 sequence (DNA): TGTGCCAGCAGCCAAGATATAAGGAACACTGAAGCTTTCTTT. Its protein product is CASSQDIRNTEAFF.

This clonotype was picked up a small number of times. The chain employs TRBV7-8 and TRBJ2-1; D uncertain. CDR3 length equals 14 residues. V dropped 4 bases and J dropped 0 bases, with 7 bases sitting between them. Per germline, CDR1 SGHVS and CDR2 FQNEAQ. This CDR3 is CASSSLGSYNEQFF. CDR3 coding DNA: TGTGCCAGCAGCTCCCTGGGCTCCTACAATGAGCAGTTCTTC.